The 11 T cell receptor beta chains given below trace back to one sample, sequenced in a study of beta chain features in type 1 diabetes. All of the isolated RNA was reverse transcribed, so expressed TCRB transcripts were sequenced. Assay used: immunoSEQ multiplex PCR; TCRdb lists only in-frame clones, some missing. The table records around 430,000 clones, around 30% of them present only once. The sequenced sample was naive CD4+ T cells from blood. These receptors were obtained from a man aged 18 to 29 in good health.

This clone was detected only a few times. The J gene is TRBJ2-4, the V gene TRBV7-9; D is undetermined. With 4 bases removed from V and 0 bases from J, the gap between germline ends came to 10 bases. The germline V gene encodes CDR1 SEHNR and CDR2 FQNEAQ (reference sequence). The CDR3 contains 15 residues. The CDR3 loop reads CASSSYNLAKNIQYF. In DNA, the CDR3 is TGTGCCAGCAGCTCCTACAATTTAGCCAAAAACATTCAGTACTTC.

This clone was seen more than once but under ten times. V gene TRBV29-1 combines with J gene TRBJ2-1; 12 bases agree with TRBD2. Germline values: CDR1 SQVTM, CDR2 ANQGSEA. V lost 5 bases and J lost 4; bases outside the gene matches: 9. The CDR3 totals 16 residues. The CDR3, as DNA: TGCAGCGTTAAGGGCTCGGGGACTAGCGGGTACAATGAGCAGTTCTTC. Its protein is CSVKGSGTSGYNEQFF.

The chain joins TRBV4-3 to TRBJ2-5; 8 nucleotides line up with TRBD1. The germline V gene has CDR1 LGHNA and CDR2 YSLEER. CDR3 length: 14 residues. The V gene end was trimmed by 0 bases and the J gene end by 4 bases; junction bases not matched to a gene: 1. This CDR3 is CASSQDTGGETQYF. In nucleotides, the CDR3 is TGCGCCAGCAGCCAAGATACAGGGGGAGAGACCCAGTACTTC.

This chain connects TRBV6-5 to TRBJ2-5; 8 bases fit TRBD1. J was trimmed by 5 bases and V by 2 bases; bases with no gene match: 10. The length of the CDR3 is 16 residues. CDR1 is MNHEY, CDR2 SVGAGI, per germline. CDR3 nucleotide sequence: TGTGCCAGCAGTTACGCATCGACAGGGGAGTCGGAGACCCAGTACTTC. It specifies CASSYASTGESETQYF.

This clone came up once. CDR3 protein: CASWGQLNTGELFF. CDR3 DNA: TGCGCCAGCTGGGGACAGCTGAACACCGGGGAGCTGTTTTTT. J is TRBJ2-2 and V is TRBV5-1, with TRBD1 matching over 7 bases. This CDR3 is built from 14 residues. V lost 7 bases, J lost 1 base, and 4 bases stayed unmatched. Germline CDR1 and CDR2: SGHRS and YFSETQ.

The chain recombines TRBV28 with TRBJ1-2; TRBD1 is a possible D gene (5 bases). Deletions cut 4 bases from V and 4 bases from J, with 10 bases between. CDR1 is MDHEN, CDR2 SYDVKM, per germline. The length of the CDR3 is 13 residues. This CDR3 is CASSWGDGYGYTF. The CDR3 region has the DNA TGTGCCAGCAGTTGGGGGGACGGCTATGGCTACACCTTC.

The chain employs TRBV19 and TRBJ2-6; D unresolved. There are 15 residues in the CDR3. Between the trimmed V and J ends, which lost 3 bases and 0 bases, there was a span of 6 bases. The germline V gene encodes CDR1 LNHDA and CDR2 SQIVND (reference sequence). CDR3 in DNA: TGTGCCAGTAGTATTCAGTCCTCTGGGGCCAACGTCCTGACTTTC. It yields the protein CASSIQSSGANVLTF.

On this clone itself: Other nucleotide sequences in the sample specify the same CDR3. V is TRBV7-2 and J is TRBJ2-7; D remains unclear. The CDR3 totals 14 residues. Per the germline V gene, CDR1 is SGHTA and CDR2 is FQGNSA. Trimming took off 1 base at V and 0 bases at J, with 7 bases between the two ends. CDR3: CASSLEGSSYEQYF. In nucleotides, the CDR3 is TGTGCCAGCAGCTTAGAGGGCAGCTCCTACGAGCAGTACTTC.

Here the CDR3 DNA reads TGTGCCAGCAGTTACTCGATGGTGAGGACTGAAGCTTTCTTT. This translates into CASSYSMVRTEAFF. The rearrangement links TRBV6-5 to TRBJ1-1; D is uncertain. Germline assignment: CDR1 MNHEY and CDR2 SVGAGI. The CDR3 has 14 residues. V was shortened by 0 bases and J by 5 bases, with 10 bases between the two germline ends.

The chain has TRBV6-5 and TRBJ2-1, with a possible D match to TRBD2 (5 bases). The CDR3 length is 15 residues. Germline V CDR1 and CDR2: MNHEY, SVGAGI. V was shortened by 6 bases and J by 6 bases, with 18 bases between the two germline ends. The CDR3 region is CASRKTRAGGNEQFF. DNA for the CDR3: TGTGCCAGCAGAAAAACTAGGGCCGGAGGCAATGAGCAGTTCTTC.

The chain has TRBV15 and TRBJ2-3, with TRBD2 matching 11 bases. The CDR3 has 15 amino acids. From germline, CDR1 is LNHNV and CDR2 YYDKDF (reference sequence). Trimming at V came to 8 bases and at J to 1 base, leaving 5 bases not matched to a gene. The CDR3 loop is CATSPLAGGTDTQYF. CDR3 sequence (DNA): TGTGCCACCTCTCCACTAGCGGGAGGCACAGATACGCAGTATTTT. Full variable domain (missing parts from reference TRBV15 and TRBJ2-3): DAMVIQNPRYQVTQFGKPVTLSCSQTLNHNVMYWYQQKSSQAPKLLFHYYDKDFNNEADTPDNFQSRRPNTSFCFLDIRSPGLGDTAMYLCATSPLAGGTDTQYFGPGTRLTVL.